This T cell receptor beta chain is from a study of blood T cells in healthy people across ages. Whole-study findings and limits: Across samples, TCR beta diversity tracked strongly with naive T cell percentage. Donor CMV infection status was unknown, possibly confounding age-related changes in expanded clonotypes. It was held that diversity estimates obtained from one million T cells represented underestimates.

A J-beta primer mix and a sample-barcoded 5' primer were used in a second PCR of roughly 7 to 12 cycles. TCRdb used MiXCR to reprocess the 5' RACE reads, holding one entry per CDR3 protein. There are 710,000 or so distinct CDR3 sequences in the sample; 20% to 25% occur only once, and about 22% lies in the top ten. The CDR3 loop spans 15 amino acids. V was clipped by 3 bases and J by 3 bases, with 16 bases between them. Per germline, CDR1 SGDLS and CDR2 YYNGEE. This clonotype was seen only a few times. What it binds is not known. Those donating, healthy Caucasian individuals from Russia, were aged about 6 to 100.

This chain links TRBV9 with TRBJ2-7; tentative D call: TRBD1 (5 bases). This receptor was taken from a man aged 65 to 79 in good health. The sequencing sample was made of blood. The CDR3 region has the DNA TGTGCCAGCAGCGCCTCGTGGGGCCCGAGCTACGAGCAGTACTTC. Translating gives CASSASWGPSYEQYF.